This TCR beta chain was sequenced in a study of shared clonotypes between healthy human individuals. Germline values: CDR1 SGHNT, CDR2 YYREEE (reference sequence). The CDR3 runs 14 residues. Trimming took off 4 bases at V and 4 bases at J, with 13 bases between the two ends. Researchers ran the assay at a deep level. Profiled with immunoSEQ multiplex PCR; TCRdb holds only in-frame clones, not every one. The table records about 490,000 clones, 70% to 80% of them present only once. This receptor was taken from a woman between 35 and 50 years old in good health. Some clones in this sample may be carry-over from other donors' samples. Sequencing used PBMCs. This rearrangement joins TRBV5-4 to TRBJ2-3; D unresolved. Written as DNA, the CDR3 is TGTGCCAGCAGCCTCGTCGGGCCCGCAGATACGCAGTATTTT. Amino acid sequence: CASSLVGPADTQYF.